The entry below gives a single T cell receptor beta chain sequence along with its context. Its recognized antigen is unknown. Nothing much larger sits one base from this clone, and base qualities are not available. From cysteine to phenylalanine, the CDR3 is 12 amino acids long. CDR3 DNA only is kept here, 36 bases in frame from base 1. Trimming takes 1 base from V and 7 bases from J, and the germline ends sit 5 bases apart. Reading the germline V gene gives CDR1 SGHVS and CDR2 FNYEAQ. These data originate in a study of PD-L1 blockade in urothelial cancer (dated by TCRdb to the late 2010s). General notes on the study: Therapy was started in 2014 for all patients, and atezolizumab 1,200 mg was administered intravenously every 3 weeks. About nine tenths of the roughly 29 patients were identified as males with urothelial cancer of bladder origin, and a prior smoking history was reported by 18 of 29 patients. An ECOG performance status of 0 or 1 was recorded for the patients, and 0 to 3 prior chemotherapy regimens had been received by the patients. Blood samples were analyzed 3 weeks after the start of treatment (second dose) and 6 weeks after the start of treatment. A median of around 150,000 T cells and tens of thousands of unique TCRs was obtained from blood samples, and a median clonality of approximately 0.08 was observed. An exploratory multi-omic analysis was conducted of the somatic, immune and clinical correlates of response to PD-L1 blockade with atezolizumab in urothelial cancer. Pretreatment tumor samples and matched peripheral blood, collected serially before and after atezolizumab treatment, underwent TCR sequencing. Durable clinical benefit was defined as a progression-free survival longer than 6 months, and TCR features were additionally tested against progression-free survival and overall survival. In the same patients, whole exome sequencing and RNA sequencing of pretreatment tumors were performed in addition to TCR sequencing. Durable clinical benefit was achieved by nine patients and was not achieved by 20 patients. Pretreatment blood TCR-seq was available for 30 or so patients, at least one posttreatment blood collection was obtained for about 25 patients, and tumor TCR-seq was available for about 25 patients. Overall results and qualifications from the work: Among patients with durable benefit, tumor-associated TCR clones showed greater expansion in peripheral blood 3 weeks after treatment started (n ≈ 23, p = 0.022). Improved progression-free and overall survival was found to be associated with pretreatment peripheral blood TCR clonality below the median. Small sample size (n ≈ 30) and many exploratory analyses mean the results are intended to be hypothesis-generating.

Synthetic TCR analog templates were spiked into each PCR so that absolute template abundance could be estimated from read counts. The immunoSEQ assay used bias-controlled V and J gene primers to amplify TCRbeta CDR3 regions from genomic DNA. Rearranged TCRbeta segments were sequenced at approximately 20X coverage. The original methods were these. Sequencing errors were corrected by clustering and CDR3s were annotated against IMGT to assign V, D and J genes. Downstream analyses used only productive TCRbeta rearrangements, leaving out any out-of-frame or stop-codon sequences. To compute clonality, Shannon entropy was normalized by the log of the number of unique productive sequences and then subtracted from one. Clones differing between time points or between blood and tumor were identified by Fisher's exact test with Benjamini-Hochberg correction at adjusted p below 0.01. TCRdb took this table from immuneACCESS and kept in-frame rearrangements with V and J called. Such tables lack part of the clones; where checked against another copy, unresolved V genes explain under half of the gap, and the rest is unexplained. V, J and clone size are taken as reported in that table, and D and trimming were inferred from the DNA itself. The sample contains about 49,000 clones, around 74% of them found a single time. The top ten clones comprise under 11% of the sample.

The intended sense of this specimen's time point label: pretreatment peripheral blood. A cohort of 25 to 30 patients with locally advanced or metastatic urothelial carcinoma, treated at Memorial Sloan Kettering on a trial protocol, was included. Peripheral blood mononuclear cells were collected from each patient pretreatment and during treatment, giving between 1 and 8 total time points per patient. The Qiagen DNeasy Blood extraction kit was used to purify genomic DNA from total PBMCs and tumor samples. Collected pretreatment and during treatment, PBMCs were isolated and stored as previously described.

The sequencing here drew on PBMCs, taken around atezolizumab (anti-PD-L1) treatment. This receptor was identified in a man in his sixties or seventies with urothelial cancer. The rearranged segments are TRBV7-6 and TRBJ2-4, with the D gene not clear enough to name. The nucleotides are TGTGCCAGCAGCTTAGACGGGAACATTCAGTACTTC. It translates as CASSLDGNIQYF. The CDR3, completed at both ends by the reference TRBV7-6 and TRBJ2-4 genes, gives the full variable domain GAGVSQSPRYKVTKRGQDVALRCDPISGHVSLYWYRQALGQGPEFLTYFNYEAQQDKSGLPNDRFSAERPEGSISTLTIQRTEQRDSAMYRCASSLDGNIQYFGAGTRLSVL.